This entry describes one T cell receptor (beta chain). Noted treatment: randomized to nivolumab then ipilimumab (arm A) or the reverse (arm B). DNA-damaging chemotherapy had not been given to any patient beforehand. Live CD3+CD8+ CD19− CD56− cells were sorted from PBMCs. This CDR3 comprises 17 residues. V was pared by 3 bases and J by 2 bases, with 20 bases between. Germline CDR1 MDHEN, CDR2 SYDVKM. The data belong to a study of sequential checkpoint blockade in melanoma. Looking at the study overall: Arm A got nivolumab then ipilimumab; arm B the reverse, 1:1.

Here immunoSEQ multiplex PCR was the method, and the copy in TCRdb shows in-frame clones only, minus some. The data show around 12,000 clones, with about 65% seen just once and approximately 22% held by the top ten. The sample consisted of CD8+ T cells sorted from blood (inferred from file names), taken from a patient given nivolumab and ipilimumab in sequence. The chain recombines TRBV28 with TRBJ2-7, with D tentatively TRBD2 (6 bases). The TCR was taken from a human donor with melanoma. The CDR3 region is CASSFGRLGLLTYEQYF. Here the CDR3 DNA reads TGTGCCAGCAGTTTCGGACGGCTTGGACTACTAACCTACGAGCAGTACTTC.